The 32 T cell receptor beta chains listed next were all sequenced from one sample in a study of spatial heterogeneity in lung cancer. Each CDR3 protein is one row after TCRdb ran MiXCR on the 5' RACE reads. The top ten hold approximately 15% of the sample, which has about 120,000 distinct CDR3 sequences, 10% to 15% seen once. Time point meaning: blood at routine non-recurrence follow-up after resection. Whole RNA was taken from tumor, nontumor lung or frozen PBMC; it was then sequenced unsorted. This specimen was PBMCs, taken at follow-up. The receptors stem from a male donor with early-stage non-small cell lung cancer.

CDR3 DNA sequence: TGTGCCAGCAGCACACTTTCCGGGGCTTCGCCAGATACGCAGTATTTT. Translating it yields CASSTLSGASPDTQYF. This chain links TRBV6-5 with TRBJ2-3, with D perhaps TRBD1 or TRBD2 (5 bases each). This CDR3 region has 16 residues. Between the trimmed V and J ends, which lost 6 bases and 4 bases, there was a span of 20 bases. The germline CDR1 and CDR2 sequences are MNHEY and SVGAGI.

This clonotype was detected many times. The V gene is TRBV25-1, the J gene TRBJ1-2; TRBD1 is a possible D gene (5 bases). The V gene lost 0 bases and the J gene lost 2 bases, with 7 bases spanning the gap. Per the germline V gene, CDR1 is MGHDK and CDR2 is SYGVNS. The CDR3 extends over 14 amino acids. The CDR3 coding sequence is TGTGCCAGCAGTGAATATTCAGGGAACTATGGCTACACCTTC. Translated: CASSEYSGNYGYTF.

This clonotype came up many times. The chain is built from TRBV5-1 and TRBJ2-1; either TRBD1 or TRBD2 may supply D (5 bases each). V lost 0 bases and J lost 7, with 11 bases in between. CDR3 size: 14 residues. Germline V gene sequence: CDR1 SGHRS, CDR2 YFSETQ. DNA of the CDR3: TGCGCCAGCAGCTTGGCTGGGGACGTAAATGAGCAGTTCTTC. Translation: CASSLAGDVNEQFF.

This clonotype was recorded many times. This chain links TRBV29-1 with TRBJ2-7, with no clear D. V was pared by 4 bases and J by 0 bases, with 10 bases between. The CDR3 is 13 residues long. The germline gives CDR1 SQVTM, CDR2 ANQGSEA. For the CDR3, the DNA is TGCAGCGTTGGGGCCGGTGACTCCTACGAGCAGTACTTC. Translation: CSVGAGDSYEQYF.

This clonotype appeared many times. As DNA, the CDR3 is TGTGCCACCAGTGACGGGTCCTACAATGAGCAGTTCTTC. It codes for CATSDGSYNEQFF. This sequence joins TRBV24-1 and TRBJ2-1; D is undetermined. Germline assignment: CDR1 KGHDR and CDR2 SFDVKD. Deletions cut 4 bases from V and 1 base from J, with 4 bases between. This CDR3 has 13 amino acids.

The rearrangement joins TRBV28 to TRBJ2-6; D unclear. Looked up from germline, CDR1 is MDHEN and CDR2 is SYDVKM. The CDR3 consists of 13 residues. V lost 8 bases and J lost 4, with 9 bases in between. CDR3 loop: CASLSSGANVLTF. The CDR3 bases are TGTGCCAGCCTCTCGTCGGGGGCCAACGTCCTGACTTTC.

CDR3 in DNA: TGTGCCATCAGGGGACAGTCGAGCGGGGAGCTGTTTTTT. Protein: CAIRGQSSGELFF. This chain uses TRBV10-3 with TRBJ2-2; TRBD1 matches 7 bases. Losses at the gene ends were 6 bases for V and 7 bases for J; bases not matched to a gene: 5. Germline-derived CDR1 and CDR2 are ENHRY and SYGVKD. The CDR3 totals 13 residues.

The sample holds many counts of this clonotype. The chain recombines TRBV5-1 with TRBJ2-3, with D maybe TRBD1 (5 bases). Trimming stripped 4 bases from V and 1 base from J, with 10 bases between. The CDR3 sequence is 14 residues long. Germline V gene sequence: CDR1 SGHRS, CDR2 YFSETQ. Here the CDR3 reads CASSARQRTDTQYF. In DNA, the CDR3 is TGCGCCAGCAGCGCTCGACAGCGCACAGATACGCAGTATTTT.

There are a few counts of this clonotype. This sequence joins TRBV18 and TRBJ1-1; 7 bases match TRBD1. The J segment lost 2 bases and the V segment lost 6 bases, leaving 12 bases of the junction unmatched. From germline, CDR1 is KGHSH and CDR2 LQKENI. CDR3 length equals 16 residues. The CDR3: CASSYRPGQPNTEAFF. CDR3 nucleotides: TGTGCCAGCTCCTACAGGCCGGGACAGCCTAACACTGAAGCTTTCTTT.

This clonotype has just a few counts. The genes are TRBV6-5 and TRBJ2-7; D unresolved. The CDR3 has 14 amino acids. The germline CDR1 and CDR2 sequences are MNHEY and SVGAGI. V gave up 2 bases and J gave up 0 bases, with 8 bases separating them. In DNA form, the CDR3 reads TGTGCCAGCAGTTACGTCCGGAGCTCCTACGAGCAGTACTTC. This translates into CASSYVRSSYEQYF.

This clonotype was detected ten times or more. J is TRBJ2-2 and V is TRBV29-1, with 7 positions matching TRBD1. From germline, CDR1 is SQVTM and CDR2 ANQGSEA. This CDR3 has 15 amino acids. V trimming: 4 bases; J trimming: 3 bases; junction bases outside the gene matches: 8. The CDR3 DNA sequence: TGCAGCGTTGTGGAACGGGGACAGCACACCGGGGAGCTGTTTTTT. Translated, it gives CSVVERGQHTGELFF.

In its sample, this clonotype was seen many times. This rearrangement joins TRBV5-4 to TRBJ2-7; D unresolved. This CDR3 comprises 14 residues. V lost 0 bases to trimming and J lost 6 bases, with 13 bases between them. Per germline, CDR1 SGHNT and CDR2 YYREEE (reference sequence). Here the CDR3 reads CASSLASTRGEQYF. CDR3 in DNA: TGTGCCAGCAGCTTGGCAAGTACCCGCGGCGAGCAGTACTTC.

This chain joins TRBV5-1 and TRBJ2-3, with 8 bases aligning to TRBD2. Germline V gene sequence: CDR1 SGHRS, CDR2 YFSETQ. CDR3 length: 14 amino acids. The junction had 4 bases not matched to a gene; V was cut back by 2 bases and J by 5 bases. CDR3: CASSFSGGGDTQYF. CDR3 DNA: TGCGCCAGCAGCTTCAGCGGGGGTGGAGATACGCAGTATTTT.

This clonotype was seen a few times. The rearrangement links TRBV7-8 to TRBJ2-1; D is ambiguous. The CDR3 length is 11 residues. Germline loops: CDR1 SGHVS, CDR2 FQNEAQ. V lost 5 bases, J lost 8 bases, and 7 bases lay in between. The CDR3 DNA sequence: TGTGCCAGCAGCAAGAACCATGAGCAGTTCTTC. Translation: CASSKNHEQFF.

CDR3 loop: CASSPGTGGTYEQYF. The CDR3 region has the DNA TGTGCCAGCAGCCCAGGGACAGGAGGGACCTACGAGCAGTACTTC. The gene calls are TRBV11-2 and TRBJ2-7; 8 bases agree with TRBD1. The CDR3 loop spans 15 amino acids. The V segment lost 5 bases and the J segment 2 bases; nucleotides outside the gene matches: 8. The V gene's germline CDR1 is SGHAT and CDR2 FQNNGV.

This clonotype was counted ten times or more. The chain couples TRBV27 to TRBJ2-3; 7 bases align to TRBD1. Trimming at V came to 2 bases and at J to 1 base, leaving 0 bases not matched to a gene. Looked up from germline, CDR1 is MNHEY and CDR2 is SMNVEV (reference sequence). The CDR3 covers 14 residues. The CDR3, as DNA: TGTGCCAGCAGTTTAACAGGGGGCACAGATACGCAGTATTTT. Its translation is CASSLTGGTDTQYF.

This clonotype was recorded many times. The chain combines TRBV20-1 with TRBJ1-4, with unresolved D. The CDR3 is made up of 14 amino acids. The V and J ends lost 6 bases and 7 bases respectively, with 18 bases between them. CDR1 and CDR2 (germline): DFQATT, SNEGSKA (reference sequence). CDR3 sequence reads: CSARFGQRSEKLFF. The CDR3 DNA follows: TGCAGTGCCAGGTTTGGGCAGAGGAGTGAAAAACTGTTTTTT.

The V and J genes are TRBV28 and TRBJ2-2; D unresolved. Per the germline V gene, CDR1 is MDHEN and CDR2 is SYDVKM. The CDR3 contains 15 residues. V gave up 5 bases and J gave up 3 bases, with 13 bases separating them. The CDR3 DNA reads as TGTGCCAGCAGTCTGGGTAGGGTGTACACCGGGGAGCTGTTTTTT. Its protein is CASSLGRVYTGELFF.

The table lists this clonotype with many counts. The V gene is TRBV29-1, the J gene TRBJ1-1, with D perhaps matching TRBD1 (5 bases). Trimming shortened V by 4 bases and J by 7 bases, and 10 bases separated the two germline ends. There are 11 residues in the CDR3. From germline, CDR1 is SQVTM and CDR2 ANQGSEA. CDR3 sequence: CSVVTGHEAFF. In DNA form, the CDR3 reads TGCAGCGTTGTGACCGGACATGAAGCTTTCTTT.

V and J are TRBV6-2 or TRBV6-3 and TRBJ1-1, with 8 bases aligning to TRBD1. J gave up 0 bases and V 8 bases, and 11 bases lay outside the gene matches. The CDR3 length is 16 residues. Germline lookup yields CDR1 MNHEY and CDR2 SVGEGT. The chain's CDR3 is CASLPPRTGMNTEAFF. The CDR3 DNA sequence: TGTGCCAGCCTCCCGCCCCGGACAGGGATGAACACTGAAGCTTTCTTT.

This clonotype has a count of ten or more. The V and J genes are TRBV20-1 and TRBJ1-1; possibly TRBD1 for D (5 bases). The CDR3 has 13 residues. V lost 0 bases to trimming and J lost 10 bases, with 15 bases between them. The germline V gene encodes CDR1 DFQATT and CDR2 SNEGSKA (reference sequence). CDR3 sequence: CSAREGQGRGAFF. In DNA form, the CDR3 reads TGCAGTGCTAGAGAGGGGCAGGGAAGGGGAGCTTTCTTT.

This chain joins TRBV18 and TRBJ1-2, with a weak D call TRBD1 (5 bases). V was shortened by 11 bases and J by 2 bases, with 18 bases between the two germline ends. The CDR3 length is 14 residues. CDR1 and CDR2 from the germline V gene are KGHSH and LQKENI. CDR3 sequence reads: CAGAAGAANYGYTF. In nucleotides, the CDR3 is TGTGCCGGAGCCGCCGGGGCAGCCAACTATGGCTACACCTTC.

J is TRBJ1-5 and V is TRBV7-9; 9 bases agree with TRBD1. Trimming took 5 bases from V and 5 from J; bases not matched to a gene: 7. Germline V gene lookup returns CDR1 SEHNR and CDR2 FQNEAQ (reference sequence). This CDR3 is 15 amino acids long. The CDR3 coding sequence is TGTGCCAGCAGCATGGGACAGGGTTTAGATCAGCCCCAGCATTTT. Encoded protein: CASSMGQGLDQPQHF.

This chain's CDR3 is CASSRSGGNTEAFF. The CDR3 coding sequence is TGTGCCAGCTCACGGAGTGGCGGGAACACTGAAGCTTTCTTT. The chain recombines TRBV18 with TRBJ1-1; D not resolved. The germline CDR1 and CDR2 sequences are KGHSH and LQKENI. V lost 4 bases to trimming and J lost 1 base, with 10 bases between them. This CDR3 is 14 amino acids long.

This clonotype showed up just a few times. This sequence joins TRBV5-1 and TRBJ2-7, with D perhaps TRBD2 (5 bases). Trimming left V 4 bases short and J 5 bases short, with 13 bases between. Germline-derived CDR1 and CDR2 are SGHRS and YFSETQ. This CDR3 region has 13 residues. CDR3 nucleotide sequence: TGCGCCAGCAGCGCGGGTCCCTTGAACGAGCAGTACTTC. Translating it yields CASSAGPLNEQYF. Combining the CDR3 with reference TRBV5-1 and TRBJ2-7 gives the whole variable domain KAGVTQTPRYLIKTRGQQVTLSCSPISGHRSVSWYQQTPGQGLQFLFEYFSETQRNKGNFPGRFSGRQFSNSRSEMNVSTLELGDSALYLCASSAGPLNEQYFGPGTRLTVT.

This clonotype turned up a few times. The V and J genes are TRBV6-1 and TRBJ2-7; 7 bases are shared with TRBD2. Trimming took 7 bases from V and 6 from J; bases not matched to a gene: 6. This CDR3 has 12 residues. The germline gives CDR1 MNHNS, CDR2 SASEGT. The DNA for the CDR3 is TGTGCCAGCACCCGGACTAGTAGCGAGCAGTACTTC. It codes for CASTRTSSEQYF.

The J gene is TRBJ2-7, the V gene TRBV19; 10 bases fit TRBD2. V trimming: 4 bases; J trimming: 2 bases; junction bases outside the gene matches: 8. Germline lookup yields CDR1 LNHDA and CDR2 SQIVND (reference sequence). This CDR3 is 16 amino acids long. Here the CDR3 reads CASSTHRTSGAYEQYF. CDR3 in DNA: TGTGCCAGTAGTACCCACCGGACTAGCGGAGCCTACGAGCAGTACTTC.

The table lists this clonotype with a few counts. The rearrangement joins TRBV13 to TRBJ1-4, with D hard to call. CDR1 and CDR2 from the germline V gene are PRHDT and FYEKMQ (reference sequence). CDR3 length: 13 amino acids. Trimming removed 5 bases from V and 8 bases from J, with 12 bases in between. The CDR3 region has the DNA TGTGCCAGCAGCATCCGGGGAGTAGAAAAACTGTTTTTT. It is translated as CASSIRGVEKLFF.

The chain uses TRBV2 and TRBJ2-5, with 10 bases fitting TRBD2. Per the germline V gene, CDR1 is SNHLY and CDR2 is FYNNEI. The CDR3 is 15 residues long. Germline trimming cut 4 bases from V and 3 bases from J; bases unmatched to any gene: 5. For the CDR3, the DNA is TGTGCCAGCAGTGGATTAGCGGGGGGAAAAGAGACCCAGTACTTC. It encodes CASSGLAGGKETQYF.

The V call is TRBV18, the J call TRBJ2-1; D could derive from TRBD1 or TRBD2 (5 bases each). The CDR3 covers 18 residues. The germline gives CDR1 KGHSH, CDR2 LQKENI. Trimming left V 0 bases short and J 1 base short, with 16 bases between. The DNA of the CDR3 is TGTGCCAGCTCACCACCGGGAAGGGGACCAGAGTCCTACAATGAGCAGTTCTTC. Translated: CASSPPGRGPESYNEQFF.

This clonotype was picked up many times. The CDR3 DNA reads TGTGCCAGCAGTCGCGCTAACTATGGCTACACCTTC. Encoded protein: CASSRANYGYTF. J is TRBJ1-2 and V is TRBV28; D ambiguous. The V and J ends lost 5 bases and 0 bases respectively, with 4 bases between them. Germline CDR1 and CDR2: MDHEN and SYDVKM. The CDR3 loop spans 12 amino acids.

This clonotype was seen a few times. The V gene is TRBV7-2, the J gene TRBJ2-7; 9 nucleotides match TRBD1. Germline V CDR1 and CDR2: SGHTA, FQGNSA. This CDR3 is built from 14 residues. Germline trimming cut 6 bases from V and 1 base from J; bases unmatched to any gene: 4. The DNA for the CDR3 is TGTGCCAGCAGGCAAGACAGGGGGTCCTACGAGCAGTACTTC. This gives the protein CASRQDRGSYEQYF.